This entry features one T cell receptor beta chain sequence. The sample belongs to a study of blood T cell repertoires in COVID-19. On the study more broadly: Donors in the United States, Italy and Spain gave samples during acute or convalescent COVID-19. The cDNA or gDNA used as material had been derived from T cells, B-cell-depleted T cells, or PBMCs.

The assay was immunoSEQ multiplex PCR, and TCRdb's table has in-frame clones only and misses some. This table holds around 170,000 clones, around 84% found once. Germline CDR1 MDHEN, CDR2 SYDVKM. Trimming removed 4 bases from V and 2 bases from J, with 18 bases in between. The CDR3 runs to 17 residues. This receptor was identified in a young man with active or convalescent COVID-19. The chain employs TRBV28 and TRBJ1-5; D perhaps matches TRBD1 (6 bases). The specimen sequenced was peripheral blood. The CDR3: CASSWHRAPSGNQPQHF. Written as DNA, the CDR3 is TGTGCCAGCAGTTGGCACAGGGCCCCCTCGGGCAATCAGCCCCAGCATTTT.